The 27 T cell receptor beta chains below come from one sample, sequenced in a study of shared clonotypes between healthy human individuals. Method: immunoSEQ multiplex PCR; TCRdb's copy keeps in-frame clones and lacks some. The table includes some 2.1 million clones, 90% to 95% detected once. Material for sequencing was naive CD4+ T cells sorted from blood. Described subset: CD45RA+ positively selected. The origin of the receptors is a man younger than 35 in good health.

The rearrangement uses TRBV6-6 and TRBJ2-7; 7 bases match TRBD1. After removal of 11 bases from V and 1 base from J, the junction contained 8 bases not matched to a gene. Per germline, CDR1 MNHNY and CDR2 SVGAGI (reference sequence). The CDR3 is 13 residues long. The CDR3 DNA reads as TGTGCCCATAGCAGGACAGGTTCCTACGAGCAGTACTTC. It translates to CAHSRTGSYEQYF.

J is TRBJ2-2 and V is TRBV5-1; D is ambiguous. Germline CDR1 reads SGHRS; CDR2 reads YFSETQ. V was shortened by 0 bases and J by 0 bases, with 9 bases between the two germline ends. CDR3 length: 16 residues. The CDR3 spells CASSLERPSNTGELFF. The CDR3 bases are TGCGCCAGCAGCTTGGAGCGACCTTCGAACACCGGGGAGCTGTTTTTT.

The chain recombines TRBV5-1 with TRBJ2-3; no clear D. The germline V gene encodes CDR1 SGHRS and CDR2 YFSETQ. The CDR3 length is 15 residues. V was cut by 4 bases and J by 4 bases, with 16 bases left in between. This CDR3 is CASSGIKGSSDTQYF. In DNA, the CDR3 is TGCGCCAGCAGCGGAATTAAAGGGTCTTCAGATACGCAGTATTTT.

The CDR3 loop is CASSLRAKNIQYF. CDR3 nucleotide sequence: TGTGCCAGCAGCTTAAGAGCCAAAAACATTCAGTACTTC. The chain combines TRBV7-3 with TRBJ2-4; no definite D call. Between the trimmed V and J ends, which lost 1 base and 0 bases, there was a span of 1 base. CDR3 length equals 13 residues. Germline CDR1 SGHTA, CDR2 FQGTGA.

This chain links TRBV5-8 with TRBJ2-3; 8 positions match TRBD2. Germline V CDR1 and CDR2: SGHTS, YDEGEE. The CDR3 is made up of 17 amino acids. Trimming removed 4 bases from V and 1 base from J; junction bases left unmatched: 11. The CDR3 reads CASSVGLEGGGTDTQYF. CDR3 in DNA: TGTGCCAGCAGCGTGGGACTAGAAGGTGGAGGCACAGATACGCAGTATTTT. Based on the CDR3 plus reference TRBV5-8 and TRBJ2-3, the full variable domain is EAGVTQSPTHLIKTRGQQATLRCSPISGHTSVYWYQQALGLGLQFLLWYDEGEERNRGNFPPRFSGRQFPNYSSELNVNALELEDSALYLCASSVGLEGGGTDTQYFGPGTRLTVL.

This clone was observed once. This chain uses TRBV30 with TRBJ2-1; 7 bases line up with TRBD2. With V trimmed by 4 bases and J by 3 bases, 9 bases remained unmatched. The CDR3 length is 15 residues. In germline, CDR1 is GTSNPN, CDR2 SVGIG (reference sequence). DNA of the CDR3: TGTGCCTGGACATTCGGGGGGAACAGCTACAATGAGCAGTTCTTC. This gives the protein CAWTFGGNSYNEQFF.

The CDR3 DNA sequence: TGTGCCAGCAGCTCTCCGCCGGGCATTCCGAGCGAAAAACTGTTTTTT. Amino acids: CASSSPPGIPSEKLFF. The chain carries TRBV28 and TRBJ1-4; D not resolved. With 6 bases removed from V and 8 bases from J, the gap between germline ends came to 22 bases. CDR3 length: 16 residues. The germline CDR1 and CDR2 sequences are MDHEN and SYDVKM.

The chain joins TRBV28 to TRBJ1-2; a possible D gene is TRBD1 (5 bases). Per germline, CDR1 MDHEN and CDR2 SYDVKM. The CDR3 has 13 amino acids. Deletions cut 6 bases from V and 2 bases from J, with 10 bases between. As DNA, the CDR3 is TGTGCCAGCAGGACGGCAGGGAACTATGGCTACACCTTC. Translated: CASRTAGNYGYTF.

The genes are TRBV19 and TRBJ1-1; D remains unclear. CDR1 LNHDA and CDR2 SQIVND come from the germline V gene (reference sequence). The CDR3 length is 13 residues. Between the trimmed V and J ends, which lost 5 bases and 0 bases, there was a span of 7 bases. CDR3 DNA sequence: TGTGCCAGTAGTTCGGAAGTGAACACTGAAGCTTTCTTT. This encodes CASSSEVNTEAFF. Full variable domain (missing parts from reference TRBV19 and TRBJ1-1): DGGITQSPKYLFRKEGQNVTLSCEQNLNHDAMYWYRQDPGQGLRLIYYSQIVNDFQKGDIAEGYSVSREKKESFPLTVTSAQKNPTAFYLCASSSEVNTEAFFGQGTRLTVV.

The chain uses TRBV28 and TRBJ1-6; 10 bases agree with TRBD1. J lost 7 bases, V lost 3 bases, and 9 bases had no gene match. Germline assignment: CDR1 MDHEN and CDR2 SYDVKM. This CDR3 has 17 residues. The CDR3 sequence is CASSFEKWDRGNSPLHF. Here the CDR3 DNA reads TGTGCCAGCAGTTTTGAGAAATGGGACAGGGGCAATTCACCCCTCCACTTT.

The chain uses TRBV20-1 and TRBJ2-5; unclear D gene. The CDR3 totals 11 residues. V was clipped by 6 bases and J by 5 bases, with 10 bases between them. Germline loops: CDR1 DFQATT, CDR2 SNEGSKA (reference sequence). The CDR3 DNA follows: TGCAGTGCCAATTCCGGGGAGACCCAGTACTTC. Its protein product is CSANSGETQYF.

The chain has TRBV25-1 and TRBJ1-2; TRBD1 matches 8 bases. Germline CDR1 reads MGHDK; CDR2 reads SYGVNS. V gave up 6 bases and J gave up 7 bases; unmatched junction bases: 10. The CDR3 covers 14 residues. Written as DNA, the CDR3 is TGTGCCAGCAGGGGGGTTGGACAGGGATTTGGCTACACCTTC. Protein product: CASRGVGQGFGYTF.

Worth noting for this clone: This sample also contains other DNA sequences that code for the same CDR3. The rearrangement uses TRBV18 and TRBJ2-7, with D hard to call. The V gene's germline CDR1 is KGHSH and CDR2 LQKENI. Trimming took 3 bases from V and 4 from J, leaving 7 bases between them. The CDR3 has 12 residues. CDR3 sequence: CASSPARYEQYF. Written as DNA, the CDR3 is TGTGCCAGCTCACCGGCTAGGTACGAGCAGTACTTC. Supplemented by reference TRBV18 and TRBJ2-7, the full variable domain reads NAGVMQNPRHLVRRRGQEARLRCSPMKGHSHVYWYRQLPEEGLKFMVYLQKENIIDESGMPKERFSAEFPKEGPSILRIQQVVRGDSAAYFCASSPARYEQYFGPGTRLTVT.

V and J are TRBV25-1 and TRBJ2-5, with 7 bases lining up with TRBD2. Germline-derived CDR1 and CDR2 are MGHDK and SYGVNS. This CDR3 has 14 residues. V shed 4 bases, J shed 7 bases, and the junction held 9 bases outside the gene matches. The CDR3 nucleotides read TGTGCCAGCAGTGTTAGCGGGTCCTCGGGGACCCAGTACTTC. It encodes CASSVSGSSGTQYF.

As regards this clone: This sequence may be a read error, since a much larger clone differs from it by one base. In the same sample, other DNA sequences code for this CDR3. The V call is TRBV20-1, the J call TRBJ1-1; a weak D match, TRBD1 (6 bases). Trimming pared 6 bases from V and 5 bases from J, leaving 10 bases between. CDR3 length: 11 amino acids. Germline values: CDR1 DFQATT, CDR2 SNEGSKA (reference sequence). The DNA for the CDR3 is TGCAGTGCGGAGGGGGGGACTGAAGCTTTCTTT. This gives the protein CSAEGGTEAFF.

The chain employs TRBV6-6 and TRBJ2-7; possible D gene TRBD2, 6 bases. V lost 0 bases to trimming and J lost 2 bases, with 8 bases between them. The germline V gene has CDR1 MNHNY and CDR2 SVGAGI (reference sequence). The CDR3 extends over 14 amino acids. CDR3 loop: CASSYSRGTYEQYF. The CDR3 DNA sequence: TGTGCCAGCAGTTACTCGCGGGGAACCTACGAGCAGTACTTC.

The rearrangement joins TRBV5-5 to TRBJ2-2, with TRBD1 identical over 7 bases. V gave up 4 bases and J gave up 0 bases; unmatched junction bases: 9. Germline CDR1 SGHKS, CDR2 YYEKEE (reference sequence). This CDR3 has 17 residues. This chain's CDR3 is CASSPPGQRANTGELFF. The CDR3 nucleotides read TGTGCCAGCAGCCCACCGGGACAGCGCGCGAACACCGGGGAGCTGTTTTTT.

To note about this clone: The sample contains more than one DNA sequence encoding this CDR3. CDR3 amino acids: CASSYRLAGGYEQYF. CDR3 bases: TGTGCCAGCAGTTACAGACTAGCGGGGGGCTACGAGCAGTACTTC. The chain joins TRBV6-5 to TRBJ2-7, with 13 bases lining up with TRBD2. The junction had 1 base not matched to a gene; V was cut back by 2 bases and J by 3 bases. The CDR3 runs 15 residues. From germline, CDR1 is MNHEY and CDR2 SVGAGI.

This clone has a single count. The chain couples TRBV18 to TRBJ2-1; TRBD2 matches at 16 bases. There are 17 residues in the CDR3. Germline V gives CDR1 KGHSH, CDR2 LQKENI. V trimming: 5 bases; J trimming: 7 bases; junction bases outside the gene matches: 8. CDR3 region: CASSKPGLAGGLNEQFF. In DNA form, the CDR3 reads TGTGCCAGCTCAAAACCGGGACTAGCGGGAGGGTTGAATGAGCAGTTCTTC.

The chain couples TRBV15 to TRBJ1-6; 12 bases agree with TRBD1. In germline, CDR1 is LNHNV, CDR2 YYDKDF (reference sequence). Trimming cost V 6 bases and J 0 bases; bases outside gene matches: 6. There are 18 residues in the CDR3. For the CDR3, the DNA is TGTGCCACCAGGCCGGGACAGGGGGCCGGCTCCTATAATTCACCCCTCCACTTT. Translating it yields CATRPGQGAGSYNSPLHF.

The V call is TRBV2, the J call TRBJ2-2; D not resolved. Germline V gene data show CDR1 as SNHLY and CDR2 as FYNNEI. V gave up 6 bases and J gave up 4 bases, with 9 bases separating them. The CDR3 has 13 residues. CDR3 amino acids: CASRALGTGELFF. The DNA for the CDR3 is TGTGCCAGCAGGGCTTTGGGCACCGGGGAGCTGTTTTTT.

This sequence joins TRBV7-3 and TRBJ2-3; 8 positions agree with TRBD2. The CDR3 runs to 13 residues. Germline V gene lookup returns CDR1 SGHTA and CDR2 FQGTGA. J gave up 6 bases and V 4 bases, and 3 bases lay outside the gene matches. CDR3 in amino acids: CASSSGLVDTQYF. For the CDR3, the DNA is TGTGCCAGCAGCTCGGGACTAGTTGATACGCAGTATTTT.

This clone appeared a single time. The chain has TRBV25-1 and TRBJ1-5; the D is unclear. Looked up from germline, CDR1 is MGHDK and CDR2 is SYGVNS. With 3 bases removed from V and 3 bases from J, the gap between germline ends came to 12 bases. The CDR3 has 15 amino acids. The CDR3 bases are TGTGCCAGCAGTGATGCCCGACTGCCCAATCAGCCCCAGCATTTT. This sequence encodes CASSDARLPNQPQHF.

The CDR3 here is CASSPQDRGLSGNTIYF. The CDR3, as DNA: TGTGCCAGCTCACCCCAGGACAGGGGGCTTTCTGGAAACACCATATATTTT. V gene TRBV18 combines with J gene TRBJ1-3, with 11 bases fitting TRBD1. This CDR3 is 17 amino acids long. The J segment lost 1 base and the V segment lost 3 bases, leaving 5 bases of the junction unmatched. Germline V gene sequence: CDR1 KGHSH, CDR2 LQKENI.

The chain combines TRBV18 with TRBJ2-5, with no clear D. Germline lookup yields CDR1 KGHSH and CDR2 LQKENI. The CDR3 covers 15 residues. V lost 0 bases and J lost 4, with 12 bases in between. The DNA of the CDR3 is TGTGCCAGCTCACCACCGTTGGGCCCAGGAGAGACCCAGTACTTC. Encoded protein: CASSPPLGPGETQYF.

The V call is TRBV29-1, the J call TRBJ2-2, with TRBD2 matching 7 bases. Germline trimming cut 6 bases from V and 4 bases from J; bases unmatched to any gene: 8. The CDR3 runs 14 residues. The germline V gene has CDR1 SQVTM and CDR2 ANQGSEA. The CDR3 region has the DNA TGCAGCGTCGGGCTAGCGGAACTCACCGGGGAGCTGTTTTTT. Translated, it gives CSVGLAELTGELFF.

Comment on this clone: The sample contains more than one DNA sequence encoding this CDR3. This sequence joins TRBV11-2 and TRBJ2-7; D is unclear. From germline, CDR1 is SGHAT and CDR2 FQNNGV. The CDR3 is made up of 11 amino acids. Trimming took off 1 base at V and 6 bases at J, with 4 bases between the two ends. The CDR3 loop reads CASSLGPEQYF. DNA for the CDR3: TGTGCCAGCAGCTTAGGACCCGAGCAGTACTTC.